This T cell receptor beta chain was documented in a study of T cells in Graves' hyperthyroidism and ophthalmopathy. Amplification yielded TCR beta CDR3 regions, with RNA transcripts as the source. Researchers ran a first-round RT-PCR on the TCR CDR3 using the HTBI primer set. In TCRdb, the multiplex PCR reads were re-called with MiXCR into one record per CDR3 protein. The sample yields about 590,000 distinct CDR3 sequences, 13% to 15% seen once. The V gene lost 6 bases and the J gene lost 5 bases, with 6 bases spanning the gap. CDR1 and CDR2 (germline): MNHNS, SASEGT. CDR3 length equals 11 residues. Worth noting for this clonotype: The target antigen is unknown.

Findings and limits, study-wide: Ophthalmopathy was model-predicted a median roughly 6.3 months pre-onset.

Material for sequencing was blood. This sequence joins TRBV6-1 and TRBJ2-3; D gene ambiguous. The TCR originated in a woman under 30 with Graves' ophthalmopathy. CDR3 bases: TGTGCCAGCAGAATACAAGATACGCAGTATTTT. Translating gives CASRIQDTQYF.